Below are 32 T cell receptor beta chains sequenced from a single sample in a study of cytomegalovirus exposure and HLA in healthy donors. PCR was performed using 60 Vbeta and 13 Jbeta primers. Generated by immunoSEQ multiplex PCR, the TCRdb table keeps only in-frame clones and is missing some. The sample contains 95,000 to 150,000 clones, around 66% of which appear only once. The specimen was PBMCs. The receptors derive from a woman in her thirties or forties in good health and CMV-seropositive.

This clone was counted a single time. This sequence joins TRBV5-6 and TRBJ1-6, with D possibly matching TRBD1 (6 bases). Germline values: CDR1 SGHDT, CDR2 YYEEEE. The length of the CDR3 is 17 residues. The germline V and J ends were trimmed by 3 bases and 7 bases, with 20 bases remaining between them. CDR3 sequence: CASSSRLPGAGNSPLHF. The CDR3, as DNA: TGTGCCAGCAGCTCCCGACTCCCAGGGGCAGGGAATTCACCCCTCCACTTT.

This clone appeared a few times. This chain uses TRBV5-1 with TRBJ1-4; 12 bases fit TRBD1. Germline values: CDR1 SGHRS, CDR2 YFSETQ. This CDR3 is 15 amino acids long. V was clipped by 5 bases and J by 3 bases; unmatched bases: 2. CDR3 residues: CASRGQGAANEKLFF. In DNA form, the CDR3 reads TGCGCCAGCAGGGGACAGGGGGCTGCTAATGAAAAACTGTTTTTT.

This chain uses TRBV2 with TRBJ2-3; the D gene is possibly TRBD2 (5 bases). From germline, CDR1 is SNHLY and CDR2 FYNNEI. The CDR3 length is 13 residues. V was cut by 6 bases and J by 3 bases, with 10 bases left in between. CDR3 nucleotide sequence: TGTGCCAGCAGCGGAACTAGGACAGATACGCAGTATTTT. Translated, it gives CASSGTRTDTQYF.

This clone was detected only a few times. This chain joins TRBV18 and TRBJ1-4, with 7 bases fitting TRBD1. This CDR3 comprises 15 residues. Germline V lookup: CDR1 KGHSH, CDR2 LQKENI. V lost 2 bases, J lost 5 bases, and 5 bases stayed unmatched. The CDR3 is CASSPTGDYNEKLFF. The CDR3 DNA is TGTGCCAGCTCACCAACAGGGGATTACAATGAAAAACTGTTTTTT.

The chain uses TRBV7-9 and TRBJ1-5; D gene uncertain. Germline-derived CDR1 and CDR2 are SEHNR and FQNEAQ (reference sequence). Trimming cost V 1 base and J 7 bases, with 8 bases left between them. The CDR3 is made up of 13 amino acids. The CDR3 DNA sequence: TGTGCCAGCAGCTTAGACGAGGGACAGCCCCAGCATTTT. This sequence encodes CASSLDEGQPQHF.

The chain links TRBV7-6 to TRBJ1-4, with D unclear. The length of the CDR3 is 13 residues. Between the trimmed V and J ends, which lost 3 bases and 5 bases, there was a span of 7 bases. Germline assignment: CDR1 SGHVS and CDR2 FNYEAQ. The CDR3 spells CASSLTENEKLFF. CDR3 nucleotide sequence: TGTGCCAGCAGCTTGACTGAGAATGAAAAACTGTTTTTT.

The gene calls are TRBV5-1 and TRBJ2-5; perhaps TRBD1 as D (5 bases). V was pared by 3 bases and J by 5 bases, with 14 bases between. Germline V gives CDR1 SGHRS, CDR2 YFSETQ. The CDR3 is 14 amino acids. The CDR3 DNA reads as TGCGCCAGCAGCTCCCCCAGGGTCGAGGAGACCCAGTACTTC. Protein sequence: CASSSPRVEETQYF.

The CDR3 region is CASHLRTSGNYEQYF. For the CDR3, the DNA is TGTGCCAGCCATCTCCGGACTAGCGGGAACTACGAGCAGTACTTC. The chain uses TRBV6-1 and TRBJ2-7; 12 bases are shared with TRBD2. V lost 8 bases and J lost 3; bases outside the gene matches: 8. This CDR3 has 15 residues. The germline gives CDR1 MNHNS, CDR2 SASEGT.

In this sample, this clone turned up a few times. The chain has TRBV19 and TRBJ2-3, with D uncertain. Trimming took 3 bases from V and 6 from J, leaving 10 bases between them. Per germline, CDR1 LNHDA and CDR2 SQIVND (reference sequence). The CDR3 has 13 amino acids. CDR3 nucleotide sequence: TGTGCCAGTAGTATTCTCAGAGGCGATACGCAGTATTTT. Protein: CASSILRGDTQYF.

By share, this clone counts as medium-sized. The chain uses TRBV6-6 and TRBJ1-4; a possible D gene is TRBD1 (5 bases). CDR3 length: 15 residues. From germline, CDR1 is MNHNY and CDR2 SVGAGI (reference sequence). V was trimmed by 2 bases and J by 7 bases, leaving 14 bases between them. The CDR3 loop is CASSYPPGVGEKLFF. The CDR3 DNA sequence: TGTGCCAGCAGTTACCCGCCGGGGGTTGGTGAAAAACTGTTTTTT.

The chain uses TRBV28 and TRBJ2-7; 12 bases are a match to TRBD1. The length of the CDR3 is 16 residues. The V gene end was trimmed by 4 bases and the J gene end by 0 bases; junction bases not matched to a gene: 4. CDR1 and CDR2 (germline): MDHEN, SYDVKM. CDR3 in DNA: TGTGCCAGCAGTTCGCCGGGACAGGGGGCCTCCTACGAGCAGTACTTC. Amino acid sequence: CASSSPGQGASYEQYF.

The chain links TRBV2 to TRBJ2-1; possibly TRBD2 for D (6 bases). V lost 8 bases and J lost 3, with 11 bases in between. The CDR3 loop spans 13 amino acids. Germline V lookup: CDR1 SNHLY, CDR2 FYNNEI. The CDR3 bases are TGTGCCAGCCGCGCGGGAAACTACAATGAGCAGTTCTTC. As protein: CASRAGNYNEQFF.

This clone was seen a handful of times. An end of the junction does not agree with germline; a read error may underlie this. The V and J genes are TRBV7-9 and TRBJ2-1; D remains unclear. CDR1 and CDR2 from the germline V gene are SEHNR and FQNEAQ (reference sequence). CDR3 length: 12 amino acids. The CDR3 DNA sequence: TGTTCCAGCAGCCTACTGATCTATGAGCAGTTCTTC. Its translation is CSSSLLIYEQFF.

This clone turned up a few times. V usage is TRBV2 and J usage is TRBJ1-6; 7 bases align to TRBD1. This CDR3 has 14 amino acids. Germline V gene data show CDR1 as SNHLY and CDR2 as FYNNEI. V shed 6 bases, J shed 8 bases, and the junction held 7 bases outside the gene matches. CDR3 sequence (DNA): TGTGCCAGCAGGAAAGGACAGGTTGATTCACCCCTCCACTTT. This codes for CASRKGQVDSPLHF.

V gene TRBV6-5 combines with J gene TRBJ2-5, with 7 positions matching TRBD2. The closer fit of TRBJ2-7 to the DNA end suggests the J call may be wrong. This CDR3 comprises 15 residues. Germline assignment: CDR1 MNHEY and CDR2 SVGAGI. In DNA, the CDR3 is TGTGCCAGCAGTTACTCACTAGCGCGGTCCTACGAGCAGTACTTC. Translated, it gives CASSYSLARSYEQYF.

About this clone itself: Here the CDR3 omits its conserved ending phenylalanine or tryptophan, so a read error is the likely source. The rearrangement links TRBV28 to TRBJ1-4; D is unclear. The CDR3 loop spans 11 amino acids. Germline CDR1 is MDHEN and CDR2 is SYDVKM. V was cut by 6 bases and J by 4 bases, with 3 bases left in between. The CDR3 DNA reads as TGTGCCAGCAGCCGTAATGAAAAACTGTTTCTT. Its translation is CASSRNEKLFL.

The chain recombines TRBV6-5 with TRBJ2-5, with 7 bases identical to TRBD2. J was trimmed by 5 bases and V by 1 base; bases with no gene match: 7. The CDR3 length is 15 residues. Germline CDR1 is MNHEY and CDR2 is SVGAGI. The CDR3 loop is CASSYWEGGEETQYF. The CDR3 DNA reads as TGTGCCAGCAGTTACTGGGAGGGTGGGGAGGAGACCCAGTACTTC.

This clone has just one count. The chain recombines TRBV9 with TRBJ2-7; D ambiguous. Germline V gene lookup returns CDR1 SGDLS and CDR2 YYNGEE. The ends were cut back, 4 bases at V and 5 bases at J, with 10 bases in the middle. This CDR3 has 12 residues. CDR3 region: CASSPAAHEQYF. Here the CDR3 DNA reads TGTGCCAGCAGCCCCGCGGCCCACGAGCAGTACTTC.

The V and J genes are TRBV7-2 and TRBJ2-7; 7 bases fit TRBD2. The trim removed 2 bases at V and 4 bases at J, leaving 8 bases unmatched. This CDR3 region has 15 residues. Germline values: CDR1 SGHTA, CDR2 FQGNSA. The CDR3 bases are TGTGCCAGCAGCTTAAATCGAGCGGGGCCGTACGAGCAGTACTTC. As protein: CASSLNRAGPYEQYF.

The chain links TRBV5-1 to TRBJ1-1; no firm D call. V gave up 3 bases and J gave up 0 bases, with 6 bases separating them. This CDR3 has 13 amino acids. Germline CDR1 SGHRS, CDR2 YFSETQ. Here the CDR3 DNA reads TGCGCCAGCAGCTCTGAGGTGAACACTGAAGCTTTCTTT. It encodes CASSSEVNTEAFF.

The chain recombines TRBV9 with TRBJ2-5, with D tentatively TRBD1 (5 bases). The end of the DNA is better explained by TRBJ2-7, so the J call may be wrong. Germline V CDR1 and CDR2: SGDLS, YYNGEE. The CDR3 extends over 16 amino acids. The CDR3 DNA sequence: TGTGCCAGCAGCGTTGATATACAGGCTTTACCGTACGAGCAGTACTTC. This encodes CASSVDIQALPYEQYF.

The chain employs TRBV11-2 and TRBJ2-7; 7 bases align to TRBD1. The CDR3 loop spans 14 amino acids. Trimming removed 5 bases from V and 6 bases from J; junction bases left unmatched: 10. The germline V gene encodes CDR1 SGHAT and CDR2 FQNNGV. The CDR3 sequence: CASSEPGQMGEQYF. CDR3 sequence (DNA): TGTGCCAGCAGCGAGCCGGGACAGATGGGCGAGCAGTACTTC. Based on the CDR3 plus reference TRBV11-2 and TRBJ2-7, the full variable domain is EAGVAQSPRYKIIEKRQSVAFWCNPISGHATLYWYQQILGQGPKLLIQFQNNGVVDDSQLPKDRFSAERLKGVDSTLKIQPAKLEDSAVYLCASSEPGQMGEQYFGPGTRLTVT.

The chain couples TRBV7-6 to TRBJ2-3; 7 bases align to TRBD2. The CDR3 length is 16 residues. Germline values: CDR1 SGHVS, CDR2 FNYEAQ. The J segment lost 2 bases and the V segment lost 4 bases, leaving 9 bases of the junction unmatched. In nucleotides, the CDR3 is TGTGCCAGCAGCTCCCGACCGGGGGGTTCCACAGATACGCAGTATTTT. Translation gives CASSSRPGGSTDTQYF.

A few counts support this clone. V is TRBV5-6 and J is TRBJ2-3; 7 positions agree with TRBD1. This CDR3 is built from 13 residues. The junction had 3 bases not matched to a gene; V was cut back by 4 bases and J by 4 bases. In germline, CDR1 is SGHDT, CDR2 YYEEEE. The CDR3 DNA reads as TGTGCCAGCAGCACCACAGGGGCAGATACGCAGTATTTT. It yields the protein CASSTTGADTQYF. The full variable domain, completed using reference TRBV5-6 and TRBJ2-3, is DAGVTQSPTHLIKTRGQQVTLRCSPKSGHDTVSWYQQALGQGPQFIFQYYEEEERQRGNFPDRFSGHQFPNYSSELNVNALLLGDSALYLCASSTTGADTQYFGPGTRLTVL.

The table lists this clone with a count of one. Other DNA sequences in this sample translate to the same CDR3. CDR3 sequence reads: CASSPSGDGYTF. DNA for the CDR3: TGTGCCAGCTCACCAAGTGGAGATGGCTACACCTTC. This rearrangement joins TRBV18 to TRBJ1-2; D gene uncertain. CDR1 and CDR2 from the germline V gene are KGHSH and LQKENI. The germline V and J ends were trimmed by 2 bases and 6 bases, with 7 bases remaining between them. The CDR3 has 12 residues.

This chain links TRBV19 with TRBJ1-2, with TRBD1 identical over 10 bases. CDR3 length: 14 residues. V dropped 6 bases and J dropped 6; count of bases not matched to a gene: 7. Looked up from germline, CDR1 is LNHDA and CDR2 is SQIVND (reference sequence). The CDR3 sequence is CASSPPGQGNGYTF. The CDR3 nucleotides read TGTGCCAGTAGCCCCCCGGGACAGGGGAATGGCTACACCTTC.

The V call is TRBV7-2, the J call TRBJ2-5; a weak D match, TRBD1 (6 bases). Trimming shortened V by 5 bases and J by 2 bases, and 12 bases separated the two germline ends. The CDR3 consists of 14 residues. The germline gives CDR1 SGHTA, CDR2 FQGNSA. This CDR3 is CASSPGTLQETQYF. The CDR3 DNA reads as TGTGCCAGCAGCCCTGGGACACTACAAGAGACCCAGTACTTC.

Written as DNA, the CDR3 is TGTGCCAGCAGTTACCCGGCCGGGGGAAGCAATCAGCCCCAGCATTTT. It encodes CASSYPAGGSNQPQHF. This chain connects TRBV6-6 to TRBJ1-5; the D gene is possibly TRBD1 (5 bases). Germline assignment: CDR1 MNHNY and CDR2 SVGAGI (reference sequence). CDR3 length equals 16 residues. V lost 2 bases and J lost 1, with 12 bases in between.

The CDR3 DNA sequence: TGTGCCAGCAGCTTAGGGACGACTAGCGGGAACGCAGATACGCAGTATTTT. It encodes CASSLGTTSGNADTQYF. The rearrangement uses TRBV7-8 and TRBJ2-3; 11 bases align to TRBD2. This CDR3 is built from 17 residues. V shed 1 base and J 4 bases; nucleotides not matched to a gene: 7. Germline CDR1 reads SGHVS; CDR2 reads FQNEAQ.

V gene TRBV13 combines with J gene TRBJ2-3; TRBD2 might be the D (6 bases). Trimming took off 8 bases at V and 2 bases at J, with 11 bases between the two ends. The length of the CDR3 is 13 residues. Germline V gene data show CDR1 as PRHDT and CDR2 as FYEKMQ (reference sequence). Written as DNA, the CDR3 is TGTGCCAGCCGGGTAGCGGTCACAGATACGCAGTATTTT. Amino acids: CASRVAVTDTQYF.

This clone has a handful of counts. This chain connects TRBV27 to TRBJ2-7; TRBD2 agrees at 7 bases. V shed 7 bases and J 7 bases; nucleotides not matched to a gene: 7. Germline V lookup: CDR1 MNHEY, CDR2 SMNVEV (reference sequence). The CDR3 is 12 residues long. The CDR3 DNA reads as TGTGCCAGCACGGGCGGGAGTGGGGAGCAGTACTTC. This translates into CASTGGSGEQYF.

The CDR3 region has the DNA TGTGCCAGCAGCAGCCCCAGGTCCCTCTCCTACAATGAGCAGTTCTTC. Protein product: CASSSPRSLSYNEQFF. This chain joins TRBV7-8 and TRBJ2-1; D unresolved. Germline values: CDR1 SGHVS, CDR2 FQNEAQ. Between the trimmed V and J ends, which lost 5 bases and 0 bases, there was a span of 14 bases. The CDR3 sequence is 16 residues long.